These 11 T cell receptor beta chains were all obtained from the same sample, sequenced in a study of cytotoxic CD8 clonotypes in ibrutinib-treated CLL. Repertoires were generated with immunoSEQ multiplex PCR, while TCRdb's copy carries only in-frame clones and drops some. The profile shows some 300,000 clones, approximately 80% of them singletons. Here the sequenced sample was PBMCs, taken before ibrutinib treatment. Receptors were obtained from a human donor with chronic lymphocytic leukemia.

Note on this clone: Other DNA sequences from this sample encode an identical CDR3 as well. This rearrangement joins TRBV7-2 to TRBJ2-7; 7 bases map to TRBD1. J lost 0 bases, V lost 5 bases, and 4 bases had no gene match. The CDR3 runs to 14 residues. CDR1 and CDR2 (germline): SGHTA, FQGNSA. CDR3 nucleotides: TGTGCCAGCAGCCTCGACAGGGACTCCTACGAGCAGTACTTC. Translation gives CASSLDRDSYEQYF.

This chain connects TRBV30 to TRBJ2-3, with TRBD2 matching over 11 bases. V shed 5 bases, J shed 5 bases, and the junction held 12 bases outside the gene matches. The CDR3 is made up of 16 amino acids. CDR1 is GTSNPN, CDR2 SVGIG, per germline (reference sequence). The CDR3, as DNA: TGTGCCTGGGCCGGGGGTAGCGGGAGGGCCGTAGATACGCAGTATTTT. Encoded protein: CAWAGGSGRAVDTQYF.

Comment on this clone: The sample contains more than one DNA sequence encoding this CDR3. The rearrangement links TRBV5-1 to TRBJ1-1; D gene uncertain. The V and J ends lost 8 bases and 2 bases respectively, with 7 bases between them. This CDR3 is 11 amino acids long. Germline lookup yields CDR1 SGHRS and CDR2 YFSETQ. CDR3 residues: CASRENTEAFF. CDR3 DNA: TGCGCCAGTAGGGAAAACACTGAAGCTTTCTTT.

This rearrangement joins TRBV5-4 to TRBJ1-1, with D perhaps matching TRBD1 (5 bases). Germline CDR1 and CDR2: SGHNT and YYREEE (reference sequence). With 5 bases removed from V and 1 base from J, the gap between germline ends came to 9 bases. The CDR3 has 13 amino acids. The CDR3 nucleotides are TGTGCCAGCAGATCGGGACGGAACACTGAAGCTTTCTTT. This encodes CASRSGRNTEAFF.

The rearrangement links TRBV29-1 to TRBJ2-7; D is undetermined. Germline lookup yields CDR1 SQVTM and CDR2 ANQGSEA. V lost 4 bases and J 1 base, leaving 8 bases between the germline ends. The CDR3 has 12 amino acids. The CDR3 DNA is TGCAGCGTTGTTGAGTTTTCCTACGAGCAGTACTTC. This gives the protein CSVVEFSYEQYF.

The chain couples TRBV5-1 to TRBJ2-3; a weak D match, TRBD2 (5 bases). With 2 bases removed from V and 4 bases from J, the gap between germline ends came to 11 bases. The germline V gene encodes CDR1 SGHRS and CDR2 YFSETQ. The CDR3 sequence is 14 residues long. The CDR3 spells CASSLLAGADTQYF. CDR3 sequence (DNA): TGCGCCAGCAGCTTACTTGCCGGGGCAGATACGCAGTATTTT.

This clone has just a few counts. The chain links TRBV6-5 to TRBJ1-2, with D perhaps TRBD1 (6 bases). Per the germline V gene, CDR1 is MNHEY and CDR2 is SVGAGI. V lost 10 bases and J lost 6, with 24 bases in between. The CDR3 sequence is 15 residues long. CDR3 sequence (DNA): TGTGCCACCGCGGACAGTAACGTTCTGAACCATGGCTACACCTTC. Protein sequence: CATADSNVLNHGYTF.

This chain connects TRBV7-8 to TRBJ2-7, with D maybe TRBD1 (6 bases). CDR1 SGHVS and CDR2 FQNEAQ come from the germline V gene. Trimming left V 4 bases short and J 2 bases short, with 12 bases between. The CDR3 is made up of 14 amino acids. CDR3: CASSWNRDPYEQYF. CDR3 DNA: TGTGCCAGCAGCTGGAACAGGGACCCCTACGAGCAGTACTTC.

The CDR3 is CASRRRTAAYEQYF. CDR3 nucleotide sequence: TGTGCCAGCAGAAGACGGACAGCAGCCTACGAGCAGTACTTC. This chain joins TRBV6-5 and TRBJ2-7; tentative D call: TRBD1 (6 bases). The V and J ends lost 6 bases and 2 bases respectively, with 14 bases between them. The CDR3 is made up of 14 amino acids. Germline CDR1 and CDR2: MNHEY and SVGAGI.

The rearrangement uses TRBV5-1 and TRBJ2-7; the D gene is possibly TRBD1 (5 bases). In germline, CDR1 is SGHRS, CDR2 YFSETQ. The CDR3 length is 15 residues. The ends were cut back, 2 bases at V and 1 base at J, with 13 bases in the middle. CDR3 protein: CASSFGAPPSYEQYF. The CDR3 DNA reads TGCGCCAGCAGCTTTGGGGCACCCCCATCCTACGAGCAGTACTTC.

The CDR3 region has the DNA TGCGCCAGCAGCTTTTATCCTGAAGGGACCGAGCAGTACTTC. This codes for CASSFYPEGTEQYF. This chain joins TRBV5-1 and TRBJ2-7; possibly TRBD1 or TRBD2 for D (5 bases each). V was cut by 2 bases and J by 6 bases, with 15 bases left in between. The CDR3 runs 14 residues. Looked up from germline, CDR1 is SGHRS and CDR2 is YFSETQ.